This passage covers 22 T cell receptor beta chains from one sample sequenced in a study of spatial heterogeneity in lung cancer. Documented time point: blood at routine non-recurrence follow-up after resection. TCRdb re-called the 5' RACE reads with MiXCR, one entry per CDR3 protein. The sample consists of about 18,000 distinct CDR3 sequences, about 9% of them appearing once. This specimen consisted of PBMCs, obtained at follow-up. The source is a male donor with early-stage non-small cell lung cancer.

This clonotype was detected ten times or more. V gene TRBV5-5 combines with J gene TRBJ1-6; 7 bases agree with TRBD1. Trimming cost V 5 bases and J 0 bases; bases outside gene matches: 2. Germline lookup yields CDR1 SGHKS and CDR2 YYEKEE (reference sequence). This CDR3 region has 15 residues. The CDR3 loop is CASRTGSSYNSPLHF. CDR3 nucleotides: TGTGCCAGCAGGACAGGGAGCTCCTATAATTCACCCCTCCACTTT.

This clonotype was found many times. The gene calls are TRBV7-6 and TRBJ2-7; TRBD1 might be the D (6 bases). Trimming pared 2 bases from V and 5 bases from J, leaving 13 bases between. CDR1 and CDR2 (germline): SGHVS, FNYEAQ. The CDR3 extends over 14 amino acids. The CDR3 region is CASSLFTGSDEQYF. CDR3 nucleotide sequence: TGTGCCAGCAGCTTATTTACAGGGTCGGACGAGCAGTACTTC.

Ten or more counts support this clonotype. The rearrangement links TRBV19 to TRBJ2-7; no clear D. In germline, CDR1 is LNHDA, CDR2 SQIVND (reference sequence). V was clipped by 1 base and J by 4 bases, with 11 bases between them. The CDR3 length is 14 residues. In nucleotides, the CDR3 is TGTGCCAGTAGTATAGGCGGACCAAAGTACGAGCAGTACTTC. Its translation is CASSIGGPKYEQYF.

Ten or more counts support this clonotype. This chain connects TRBV28 to TRBJ2-5; tentative D call: TRBD1 (6 bases). V lost 1 base to trimming and J lost 0 bases, with 9 bases between them. Germline CDR1 MDHEN, CDR2 SYDVKM. There are 15 residues in the CDR3. CDR3: CASSLSTGYQETQYF. The CDR3 nucleotides are TGTGCCAGCAGTTTATCGACAGGTTACCAAGAGACCCAGTACTTC.

The chain links TRBV29-1 to TRBJ2-3, with 11 positions matching TRBD2. The ends lost 3 bases at V and 2 bases at J; junction bases unmatched: 4. This CDR3 has 15 amino acids. The germline CDR1 and CDR2 sequences are SQVTM and ANQGSEA. In DNA, the CDR3 is TGCAGCGTTGAGGGGACTAGCGGAGACACAGATACGCAGTATTTT. Its protein is CSVEGTSGDTDTQYF.

This clonotype was picked up many times. The rearrangement links TRBV12-3 or TRBV12-4 to TRBJ2-1; D is perhaps TRBD2 (6 bases). The V gene lost 6 bases and the J gene lost 2 bases, with 20 bases spanning the gap. The CDR3 sequence is 17 residues long. CDR3 bases: TGTGCCAGCAGCTTGAGGGCAGGCCGGAGGGCCTACAATGAGCAGTTCTTC. This translates into CASSLRAGRRAYNEQFF.

This clonotype was seen many times. CDR3 protein: CASSQVAGQGNQPQHF. The DNA of the CDR3 is TGCGCCAGCAGCCAAGTTGCAGGGCAGGGCAATCAGCCCCAGCATTTT. The chain recombines TRBV4-1 with TRBJ1-5; TRBD1 might be the D (5 bases). This CDR3 comprises 16 residues. The V end lost 1 base, the J end lost 2 bases, and 12 bases lay between the germline ends. The germline V gene encodes CDR1 MGHRA and CDR2 YSYEKL.

This clonotype appeared many times. This rearrangement joins TRBV27 to TRBJ2-3; 11 bases line up with TRBD1. Germline assignment: CDR1 MNHEY and CDR2 SMNVEV (reference sequence). V dropped 5 bases and J dropped 7; count of bases not matched to a gene: 11. This CDR3 contains 16 residues. CDR3 nucleotides: TGTGCCAGCAGTCCGTATGGGACAGGGGGGAGGCATACGCAGTATTTT. It is translated as CASSPYGTGGRHTQYF.

A word on this clonotype: A junction end diverges from the germline sequence, so it may reflect a read error. The chain couples TRBV20-1 to TRBJ2-1; 9 nucleotides agree with TRBD1. There are 14 residues in the CDR3. Germline loops: CDR1 DFQATT, CDR2 SNEGSKA (reference sequence). The CDR3 nucleotides are TGCAGTACCCACCGGGACAGGGCCGATCCCGCGGCGAAATTC. Residues: CSTHRDRADPAAKF.

V and J are TRBV29-1 and TRBJ1-4; D gene unclear. This CDR3 is built from 10 residues. Germline CDR1 SQVTM, CDR2 ANQGSEA. Trimming stripped 5 bases from V and 7 bases from J, with 5 bases between. CDR3 DNA: TGCAGCGTTAGGAGTGAAAAACTGTTTTTT. It is translated as CSVRSEKLFF.

This clonotype was detected many times. The V call is TRBV9, the J call TRBJ2-3, with D perhaps TRBD1 (6 bases). V gave up 0 bases and J gave up 1 base, with 9 bases separating them. The length of the CDR3 is 15 residues. CDR1 SGDLS and CDR2 YYNGEE come from the germline V gene. The CDR3 loop is CASSVGGHRTDTQYF. CDR3 bases: TGTGCCAGCAGCGTAGGGGGACACCGCACAGATACGCAGTATTTT.

This chain joins TRBV28 and TRBJ2-5; 8 bases map to TRBD2. Per germline, CDR1 MDHEN and CDR2 SYDVKM. Trimming at V came to 3 bases and at J to 5 bases, leaving 8 bases not matched to a gene. The CDR3 loop spans 15 amino acids. The CDR3 DNA sequence: TGTGCCAGCAGTTTTTGGACTAGCCGGGGGGAGACCCAGTACTTC. This translates into CASSFWTSRGETQYF.

This clonotype was seen at least ten times. V and J are TRBV5-6 and TRBJ2-2; no reliable D call. V dropped 1 base and J dropped 6 bases, with 7 bases sitting between them. The germline V gene encodes CDR1 SGHDT and CDR2 YYEEEE. The CDR3 consists of 13 residues. The CDR3 bases are TGTGCCAGCAGCTTGAGGGCAGCCGGGGAGCTGTTTTTT. Translation: CASSLRAAGELFF. Full variable domain (remainder filled in from reference TRBV5-6 and TRBJ2-2): DAGVTQSPTHLIKTRGQQVTLRCSPKSGHDTVSWYQQALGQGPQFIFQYYEEEERQRGNFPDRFSGHQFPNYSSELNVNALLLGDSALYLCASSLRAAGELFFGEGSRLTVL.

This clonotype was recorded at least ten times. The rearrangement links TRBV7-2 to TRBJ1-5, with TRBD1 matching over 8 bases. CDR3 length: 15 residues. After removal of 3 bases from V and 4 bases from J, the junction contained 5 bases not matched to a gene. Germline V lookup: CDR1 SGHTA, CDR2 FQGNSA. The CDR3 nucleotides are TGTGCCAGCAGCTTCTACAGGGGGGCGAATCAGCCCCAGCATTTT. Its protein is CASSFYRGANQPQHF.

This clonotype has just a few counts. This chain links TRBV19 with TRBJ2-7; unclear D gene. CDR1 and CDR2 (germline): LNHDA, SQIVND (reference sequence). The CDR3 is 14 residues long. V lost 3 bases and J 2 bases, leaving 11 bases between the germline ends. CDR3 sequence reads: CASSIQYGPYEQYF. In DNA, the CDR3 is TGTGCCAGTAGTATTCAGTACGGTCCCTACGAGCAGTACTTC.

CDR3 residues: CASSLAGGRAYSYNEQFF. DNA for the CDR3: TGCGCCAGCAGCTTGGCCGGCGGGAGGGCGTATTCGTACAATGAGCAGTTCTTC. The V gene is TRBV5-1, the J gene TRBJ2-1, with 9 bases that match TRBD2. CDR1 and CDR2 (germline): SGHRS, YFSETQ. The junction had 11 bases not matched to a gene; V was cut back by 0 bases and J by 4 bases. The CDR3 spans 18 residues.

This clonotype was observed at least ten times. The chain combines TRBV18 with TRBJ2-1, with TRBD1 identical over 7 bases. The CDR3 is 14 residues long. The germline V gene encodes CDR1 KGHSH and CDR2 LQKENI. V dropped 4 bases and J dropped 9; count of bases not matched to a gene: 9. CDR3 protein: CASSQTPTGVEQFF. In nucleotides, the CDR3 is TGTGCCAGCTCACAAACCCCTACAGGGGTTGAGCAGTTCTTC.

By proportion, this clonotype is medium-sized. The V gene is TRBV12-3 or TRBV12-4, the J gene TRBJ1-5; no firm D call. With 2 bases removed from V and 2 bases from J, the gap between germline ends came to 10 bases. CDR3 length: 15 amino acids. CDR3: CASSLKGIGNQPQHF. The CDR3 region has the DNA TGTGCCAGCAGTTTAAAGGGTATAGGCAATCAGCCCCAGCATTTT.

In its sample, this clonotype was seen many times. The junction and the germline gene differ at one end; a read error may be behind it. The V call is TRBV7-9, the J call TRBJ2-5, with D uncertain. Per the germline V gene, CDR1 is SEHNR and CDR2 is FQNEAQ (reference sequence). The CDR3 is made up of 13 amino acids. The CDR3 sequence: CASSLGDQGTQYF. In nucleotides, the CDR3 is TGTGCCAGCAGCTTAGGAGATCAAGGGACCCAGTACTTC.

This chain uses TRBV29-1 with TRBJ1-1; D is possibly TRBD1 (6 bases). Trimming removed 7 bases from V and 1 base from J, with 13 bases in between. Germline CDR1 reads SQVTM; CDR2 reads ANQGSEA. CDR3 length equals 13 residues. CDR3 sequence (DNA): TGCAGCGCCCGAGGGGGAGGGAACACTGAAGCTTTCTTT. It encodes CSARGGGNTEAFF.

This clonotype appeared a few times. V and J are TRBV15 and TRBJ2-1; 9 bases are a match to TRBD2. CDR1 and CDR2 (germline): LNHNV, YYDKDF (reference sequence). Germline trimming cut 8 bases from V and 7 bases from J; bases unmatched to any gene: 9. The CDR3 has 14 amino acids. The CDR3, as DNA: TGTGCCACCTCGATCCTTAGCGGGAGTAATGAGCAGTTCTTC. Its translation: CATSILSGSNEQFF. Variable domain in full (rest from reference TRBV15 and TRBJ2-1): DAMVIQNPRYQVTQFGKPVTLSCSQTLNHNVMYWYQQKSSQAPKLLFHYYDKDFNNEADTPDNFQSRRPNTSFCFLDIRSPGLGDTAMYLCATSILSGSNEQFFGPGTRLTVL.

The chain carries TRBV19 and TRBJ2-1; 9 nucleotides line up with TRBD2. The V and J ends lost 2 bases and 1 base, in that order; junction bases with no gene match: 6. The length of the CDR3 is 17 residues. Germline V gene lookup returns CDR1 LNHDA and CDR2 SQIVND (reference sequence). The CDR3 region is CASSISLSGSSYNEQFF. The CDR3 coding sequence is TGTGCCAGTAGTATATCACTTAGCGGGAGTTCCTACAATGAGCAGTTCTTC.